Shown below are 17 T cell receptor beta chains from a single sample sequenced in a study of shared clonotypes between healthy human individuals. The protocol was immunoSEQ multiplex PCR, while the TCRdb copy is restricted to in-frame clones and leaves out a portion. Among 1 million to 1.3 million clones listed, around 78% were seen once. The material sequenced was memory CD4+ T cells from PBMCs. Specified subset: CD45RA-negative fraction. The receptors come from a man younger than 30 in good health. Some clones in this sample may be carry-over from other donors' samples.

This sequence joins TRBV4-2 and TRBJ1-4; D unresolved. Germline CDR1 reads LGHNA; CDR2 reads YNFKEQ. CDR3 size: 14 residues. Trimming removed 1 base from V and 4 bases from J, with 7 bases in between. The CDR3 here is CASSQGLGNEKLFF. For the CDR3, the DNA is TGTGCCAGCAGCCAAGGTTTGGGTAATGAAAAACTGTTTTTT.

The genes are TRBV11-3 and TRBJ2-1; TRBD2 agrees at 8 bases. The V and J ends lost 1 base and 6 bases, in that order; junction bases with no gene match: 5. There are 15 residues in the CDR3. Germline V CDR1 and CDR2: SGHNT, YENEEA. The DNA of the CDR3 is TGTGCCAGCAGCTTAGGTACGGGAGGGGGCAATGAGCAGTTCTTC. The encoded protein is CASSLGTGGGNEQFF. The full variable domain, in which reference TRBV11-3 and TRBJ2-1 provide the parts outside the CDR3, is EAGVVQSPRYKIIEKKQPVAFWCNPISGHNTLYWYLQNLGQGPELLIRYENEEAVDDSQLPKDRFSAERLKGVDSTLKIQPAELGDSAVYLCASSLGTGGGNEQFFGPGTRLTVL.

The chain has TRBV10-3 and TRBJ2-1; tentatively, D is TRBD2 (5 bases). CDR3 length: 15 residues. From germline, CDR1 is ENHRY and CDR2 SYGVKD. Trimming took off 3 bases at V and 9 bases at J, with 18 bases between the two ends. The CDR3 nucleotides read TGTGCCATCAGTGACACAAGACTCCAGCGGCTTGAGCAGTTCTTC. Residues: CAISDTRLQRLEQFF.

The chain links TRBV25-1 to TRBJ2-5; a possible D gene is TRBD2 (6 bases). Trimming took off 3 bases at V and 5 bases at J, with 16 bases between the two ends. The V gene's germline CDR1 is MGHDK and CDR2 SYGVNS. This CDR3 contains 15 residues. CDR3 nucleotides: TGTGCCAGCAGTGATTTTGGGGAGGCGGGCGAGACCCAGTACTTC. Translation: CASSDFGEAGETQYF.

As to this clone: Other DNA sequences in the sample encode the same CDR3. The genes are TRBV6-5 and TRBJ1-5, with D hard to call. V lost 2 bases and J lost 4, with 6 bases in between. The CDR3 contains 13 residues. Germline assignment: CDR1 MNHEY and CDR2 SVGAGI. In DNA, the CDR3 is TGTGCCAGCAGTTACGACGGAAATCAGCCCCAGCATTTT. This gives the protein CASSYDGNQPQHF.

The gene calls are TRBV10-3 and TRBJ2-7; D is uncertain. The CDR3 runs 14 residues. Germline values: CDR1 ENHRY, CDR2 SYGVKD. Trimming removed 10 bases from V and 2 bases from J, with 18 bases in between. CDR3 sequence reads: CASRTLLPAYEQYF. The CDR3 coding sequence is TGTGCCAGCCGGACGTTGCTGCCGGCCTACGAGCAGTACTTC.

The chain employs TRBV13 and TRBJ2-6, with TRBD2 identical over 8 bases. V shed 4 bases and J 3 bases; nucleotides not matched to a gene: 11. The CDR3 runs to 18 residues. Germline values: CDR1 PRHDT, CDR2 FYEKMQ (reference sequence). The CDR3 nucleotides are TGTGCCAGCAGCTCAGCGGGACTAGGGGGAGGTGGGGCCAACGTCCTGACTTTC. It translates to CASSSAGLGGGGANVLTF.

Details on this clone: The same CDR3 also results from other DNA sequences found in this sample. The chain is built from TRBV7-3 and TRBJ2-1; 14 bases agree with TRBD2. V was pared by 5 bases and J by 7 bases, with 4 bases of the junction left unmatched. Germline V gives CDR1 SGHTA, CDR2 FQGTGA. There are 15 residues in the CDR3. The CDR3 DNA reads TGTGCCAGCAGCCCCGGGACTAGCGGGAGTAATGAGCAGTTCTTC. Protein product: CASSPGTSGSNEQFF. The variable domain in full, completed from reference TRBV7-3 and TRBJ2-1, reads GAGVSQTPSNKVTEKGKYVELRCDPISGHTALYWYRQSLGQGPEFLIYFQGTGAADDSGLPNDRFFAVRPEGSVSTLKIQRTERGDSAVYLCASSPGTSGSNEQFFGPGTRLTVL.

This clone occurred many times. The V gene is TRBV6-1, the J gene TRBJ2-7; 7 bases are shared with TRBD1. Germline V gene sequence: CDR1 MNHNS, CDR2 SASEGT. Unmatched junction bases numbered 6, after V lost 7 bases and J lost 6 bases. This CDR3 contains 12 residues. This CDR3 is CASTDRVTEQYF. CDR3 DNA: TGTGCCAGCACCGACAGGGTTACCGAGCAGTACTTC.

CDR3 DNA: TGTGCCAGTAGTATGCGGACAGGCCGCACAGATACGCAGTATTTT. This sequence encodes CASSMRTGRTDTQYF. The rearrangement uses TRBV19 and TRBJ2-3; 7 nucleotides align to TRBD1. The CDR3 runs to 15 residues. The V and J ends lost 3 bases and 1 base, in that order; junction bases with no gene match: 4. Germline CDR1 is LNHDA and CDR2 is SQIVND (reference sequence).

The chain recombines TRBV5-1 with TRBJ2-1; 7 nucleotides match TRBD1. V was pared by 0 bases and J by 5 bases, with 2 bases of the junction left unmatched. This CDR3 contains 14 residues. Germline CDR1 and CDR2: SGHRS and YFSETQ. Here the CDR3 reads CASSLGRGHNEQFF. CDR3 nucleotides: TGCGCCAGCAGCTTGGGAAGGGGGCACAATGAGCAGTTCTTC.

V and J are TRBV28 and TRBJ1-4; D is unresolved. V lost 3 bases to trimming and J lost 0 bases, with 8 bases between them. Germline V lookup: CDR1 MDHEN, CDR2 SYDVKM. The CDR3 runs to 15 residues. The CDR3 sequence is CASSFSPPTNEKLFF. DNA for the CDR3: TGTGCCAGCAGTTTCTCCCCTCCAACTAATGAAAAACTGTTTTTT. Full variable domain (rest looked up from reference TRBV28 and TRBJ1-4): DVKVTQSSRYLVKRTGEKVFLECVQDMDHENMFWYRQDPGLGLRLIYFSYDVKMKEKGDIPEGYSVSREKKERFSLILESASTNQTSMYLCASSFSPPTNEKLFFGSGTQLSVL.

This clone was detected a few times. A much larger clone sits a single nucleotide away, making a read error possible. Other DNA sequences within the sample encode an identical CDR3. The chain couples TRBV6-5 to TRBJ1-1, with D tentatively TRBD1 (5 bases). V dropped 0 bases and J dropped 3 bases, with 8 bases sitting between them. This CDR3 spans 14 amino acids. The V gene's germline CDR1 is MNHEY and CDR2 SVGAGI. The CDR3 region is CASSYSRGDTEAFF. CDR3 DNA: TGTGCCAGCAGTTACTCGCGGGGGGACACTGAAGCTTTCTTT.

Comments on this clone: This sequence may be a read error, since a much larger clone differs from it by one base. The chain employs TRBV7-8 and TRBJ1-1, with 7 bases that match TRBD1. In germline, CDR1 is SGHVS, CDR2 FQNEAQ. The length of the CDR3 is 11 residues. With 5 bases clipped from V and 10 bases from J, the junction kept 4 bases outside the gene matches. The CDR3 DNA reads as TGTGCCAGCAGCCGGGACAGTGGAGCTTTCTTT. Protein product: CASSRDSGAFF.

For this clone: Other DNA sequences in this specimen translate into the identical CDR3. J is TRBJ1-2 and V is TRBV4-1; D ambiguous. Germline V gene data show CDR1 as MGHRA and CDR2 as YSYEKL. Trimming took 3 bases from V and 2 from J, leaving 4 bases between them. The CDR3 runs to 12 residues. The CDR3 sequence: CASSQENYGYTF. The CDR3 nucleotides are TGCGCCAGCAGCCAGGAGAACTATGGCTACACCTTC.

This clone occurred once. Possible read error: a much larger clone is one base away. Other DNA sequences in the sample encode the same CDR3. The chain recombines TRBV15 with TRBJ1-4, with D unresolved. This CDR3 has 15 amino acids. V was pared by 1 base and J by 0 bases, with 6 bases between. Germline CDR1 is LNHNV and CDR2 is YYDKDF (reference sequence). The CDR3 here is CATSRGGSTNEKLFF. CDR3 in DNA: TGTGCCACCAGCAGAGGGGGATCAACTAATGAAAAACTGTTTTTT.

The CDR3 DNA follows: TGTGCCAGCAGCTCGGGGGTAAGGGGATATTTT. It is translated as CASSSGVRGYF. This chain uses TRBV28 with TRBJ1-3, with D maybe TRBD1 (5 bases). Germline CDR1 and CDR2: MDHEN and SYDVKM. CDR3 length: 11 residues. Deletions cut 6 bases from V and 15 bases from J, with 15 bases between.